These T cell receptor beta chains were read from a single sample in a study of OX40 agonist ivuxolimab in advanced cancers. The data were produced by immunoSEQ multiplex PCR, yet TCRdb's version contains in-frame clones alone and is incomplete. This sample has about 73,000 clones, with about nine tenths found just once. The source material was CD4+ or CD8+ T cells sorted from blood, sampled in a trial of the OX40 agonist ivuxolimab. All receptors come from an adult with an advanced solid tumor such as melanoma, head and neck, liver or kidney cancer. The CDR3 runs from the conserved cysteine through the conserved F or W. The order of the fields is V gene, clone size, J gene, D gene, CDR3 DNA, CDR3 protein. The D gene is left open where the match is weak. Clone size is not always given. Where it is, it says once, few, many or a class for expanded clones.

TRBV9	-	TRBJ2-2	TRBD1	TGTGCCAGCAGCGGACAGGGGGCCGGCACCGGGGAGCTGTTTTTT	CASSGQGAGTGELFF
TRBV7-8	few	TRBJ2-1	-	TGTGCCAGCAGCTTAGAAACAGGGATCTATGAGCAGTTCTTC	CASSLETGIYEQFF
TRBV11-3	-	TRBJ2-1	-	TGTGCCAGCAGCCCAGGGACTGATGTAAAGGGTGAGCAGTTCTTC	CASSPGTDVKGEQFF
TRBV7-3	-	TRBJ2-2	TRBD2	TGTGCCAGCAGCTTAAACCCCTGGGCCGGGACTAGCAAGAGTGGGGAGCTGTTTTTT	CASSLNPWAGTSKSGELFF
TRBV19	-	TRBJ1-5	TRBD1	TGTGCCAGTAGTATAGACCGGACAGGGGTCCTCTATAGCAATCAGCCCCAGCATTTT	CASSIDRTGVLYSNQPQHF
TRBV28	-	TRBJ1-2	-	TGTGCCAGCAGTTTGCCCCAGGACTATGGCTACACCTTC	CASSLPQDYGYTF
TRBV13	once	TRBJ2-3	-	TGTGCCAGCAGCCAGAGAAGCACAGATACGCAGTATTTT	CASSQRSTDTQYF
TRBV30	once	TRBJ2-1	-	TGTGCCTGGAGTATAACTAGCACCTTCAGCAATGAGCAGTTCTTC	CAWSITSTFSNEQFF
TRBV6-6	-	TRBJ2-7	-	TGTGCCAGCAGTTACTCGGACGAGCAGTACTTC	CASSYSDEQYF
TRBV2	-	TRBJ2-1	-	TGTGCCAGCAGCCGCCGGTCCCCGGCGGGCTACAATGAGCAGTTCTTC	CASSRRSPAGYNEQFF
TRBV7-6	-	TRBJ2-7	-	TGTGCCAGCAGCTCCCAGTACGGGACCGAGCAGTACTTC	CASSSQYGTEQYF
TRBV18	-	TRBJ2-7	TRBD2	TGTGCCAGCTCACTAGGGACTAGCGGGAGAAGCGAGCAGTACTTC	CASSLGTSGRSEQYF
TRBV5-1	-	TRBJ2-5	TRBD2	TGCGCCAGCAGCCACGGGACTAGCGGAAAAGAGACCCAGTACTTC	CASSHGTSGKETQYF
TRBV19	-	TRBJ2-1	TRBD1	TGTGCCAGTAATAAACAGGGGGCAATTGAGCAGTTCTTC	CASNKQGAIEQFF
TRBV20-1	once	TRBJ1-1	-	TGCCTCCCGGACTTCGGCTATGAAGCTTTCTTT	CLPDFGYEAFF
TRBV6-6	-	TRBJ1-3	-	TGTGCCAGCAGTTACGGGGCAGGGCCCATATATTTT	CASSYGAGPIYF
TRBV6-5	-	TRBJ2-7	-	TGTGCCAGCAGTTACCTGGGGACTGTTACCTACGAGCAGTACTTC	CASSYLGTVTYEQYF
TRBV11-2	-	TRBJ1-1	-	TGTGCCAGCAGCATGAACACTGAAGCTTTCTTT	CASSMNTEAFF
TRBV5-1	-	TRBJ2-4	TRBD2	TGCGCCAGCAGCTTGACTAGCGGAAACATTCAGTACTTC	CASSLTSGNIQYF
TRBV7-2	-	TRBJ2-7	TRBD2	TGTGCCAGCAGGCCCGGGACTAGCGGGAGTTACGAGCAGTACTTC	CASRPGTSGSYEQYF
TRBV10-3	few	TRBJ2-5	TRBD1	TGTGCCATCAGAGCCGGGACAGGGGGGGGAGGAGAGACCCAGTACTTC	CAIRAGTGGGGETQYF
TRBV18	-	TRBJ2-5	-	TGTGCCAGCTCACCACCGACGGGGAAAGAGACCCAGTACTTC	CASSPPTGKETQYF
TRBV7-2	-	TRBJ2-1	TRBD2	TGTGCCAGCAGCTTAGCGGGACAAGGACTAGCGGGAGGTCAGCAGTTCTTC	CASSLAGQGLAGGQQFF
TRBV28	-	TRBJ1-5	TRBD1	TGTGCCAGCAGCGGCACCAGCCCCCGGGACAGGATCGTTAGCAATCAGCCCCAGCATTTT	CASSGTSPRDRIVSNQPQHF
TRBV6-4	few	TRBJ1-2	-	TGTGCCAGCAGTCTCTATGCTAACTATGGCTACACCTTC	CASSLYANYGYTF
TRBV7-2	-	TRBJ1-3	-	TGTGCCAGCAGCCTAAGTGAGACCGCAGGAAACACCATATATTTT	CASSLSETAGNTIYF
TRBV11-2	-	TRBJ2-7	-	TGTGCCAGCAGCTTAGCTTCGGGTTTGGCCTACGAGCAGTACTTC	CASSLASGLAYEQYF
TRBV7-2	-	TRBJ2-1	TRBD2	TGTGCCAGCAGTTTAAGCGGGAGGGCCGACAATGAGCAGTTCTTC	CASSLSGRADNEQFF
TRBV11-2	-	TRBJ1-5	TRBD1	TGTGCCAGCAGCTTGGACAGGGCCGGTCAGCCCCAGCATTTT	CASSLDRAGQPQHF
TRBV29-1	-	TRBJ1-4	TRBD1	TGCAGCGTGGCGACAGGGGCTAATGAAAAACTGTTTTTT	CSVATGANEKLFF
TRBV25-1	-	TRBJ2-1	TRBD1	TGTGCCAGCAGTCTCCCGGGACAGGGGTACAATGAGCAGTTCTTC	CASSLPGQGYNEQFF
TRBV7-9	-	TRBJ2-2	TRBD2	TGTGCCAGCAGCTTCCCACTAGCGGGAGGGCCCGACACCGGGGAGCTGTTTTTT	CASSFPLAGGPDTGELFF
TRBV4-3	-	TRBJ1-4	-	TGCGCCAGCAGCCCTGGCGATAGGGATAATGAAAAACTGTTTTTT	CASSPGDRDNEKLFF
TRBV7-3	-	TRBJ2-7	-	TGTGCCAGCAGCTTAAGGGACGGGCCCTACGAGCAGTACTTC	CASSLRDGPYEQYF
TRBV5-4	-	TRBJ2-3	TRBD2	TGTGCCAGCAGCCCCCCTAGCGGCCTCACAGATACGCAGTATTTT	CASSPPSGLTDTQYF
TRBV11-2	-	TRBJ1-6	TRBD1	TGTGCCAGCAGCTTAGGTGGACAGGGAGGTTCACCCCTCCACTTT	CASSLGGQGGSPLHF
TRBV9	-	TRBJ2-2	TRBD1	TGTGCCAGCAGCGCCCGGGACAGGGCCACCGGGGAGCTGTTTTTT	CASSARDRATGELFF
TRBV4-1	-	TRBJ1-4	-	TGCGCCAGCAGCCAAGAGGGGACTATTAATGAAAAACTGTTTTTT	CASSQEGTINEKLFF
TRBV11-2	-	TRBJ2-1	-	TGTGCCAGCAGCTTGGGACAATTCTATGAGCAGTTCTTC	CASSLGQFYEQFF
TRBV6-4	-	TRBJ2-1	TRBD1	TGTGCCAGCAGTGTATCGCAGGGGGCCTACAATGAGCAGTTCTTC	CASSVSQGAYNEQFF
TRBV11-2	-	TRBJ2-7	TRBD2	TGTGCCAGCCGCCGACTAGCTTTCAACGAGCAGTACTTC	CASRRLAFNEQYF
TRBV28	-	TRBJ2-7	-	TGTGCCAGCAGCGCCCCACCGCAGCATTCCGAGCAGTACTTC	CASSAPPQHSEQYF
TRBV27	-	TRBJ2-5	-	TGTGCCAGCAGTGGGGCGTACCAAGAGACCCAGTACTTC	CASSGAYQETQYF
TRBV29-1	-	TRBJ2-4	TRBD1	TGCAGCGTCGCCTTGGGACAGGGGGGAAACATTCAGTACTTC	CSVALGQGGNIQYF
TRBV28	-	TRBJ2-5	TRBD1	TGTGCCAGCAGTTCCCCGGGGACAGTGGAGACCCAGTACTTC	CASSSPGTVETQYF
TRBV4-3	-	TRBJ2-7	TRBD1	TGCGCCAGCAGCCACCGGACAGGCCCCTACGAGCAGTACTTC	CASSHRTGPYEQYF
TRBV18	-	TRBJ2-2	-	TGTGCCAGCTCCCCTCGTAGACAGAACCCATCCGGGGAGCTGTTTTTT	CASSPRRQNPSGELFF
TRBV29-1	-	TRBJ2-3	TRBD1	TGCAGCGGGGACAGCACTAGCACAGATACGCAGTATTTT	CSGDSTSTDTQYF
TRBV11-2	-	TRBJ1-1	-	TGTGCCAGCAGCCTCCGGGGGACGGAAGAAGCTTTCTTT	CASSLRGTEEAFF
TRBV5-4	-	TRBJ2-3	-	TGTGCCAGCAGCCCAGGAGGAGATATGGATACGCAGTATTTT	CASSPGGDMDTQYF
TRBV4-3	-	TRBJ1-1	TRBD1	TGCGCCAGCAGCCAAGAGGGCAGGGGGAGGACTGAAGCTTTCTTT	CASSQEGRGRTEAFF
TRBV7-2	-	TRBJ2-1	TRBD2	TGTGCCAGCAGCGTCCGGACTAGCGGGAGCGATGAGCAGTTCTTC	CASSVRTSGSDEQFF